This TCR beta chain was sequenced during a study of blood T cell repertoires in COVID-19. Study summary: The origin of the acute and convalescent COVID-19 samples was the United States, Italy and Spain. PBMCs, B-cell-depleted T cells, or T cells provided the cDNA or gDNA that made up the material.

Original processing methods: Amplification with reference gene primers provided the estimates of nucleated cell counts. Clones were sequenced by immunoSEQ multiplex PCR, and TCRdb holds only the in-frame ones, with some missing. V, J and clone size are taken as reported in that table, and D and trimming were inferred from the DNA itself. The data hold around 140,000 clones, with 75% to 90% observed a single time. V shed 4 bases and J shed 8 bases, with 12 bases lying between them. Germline values: CDR1 GTSNPN, CDR2 SVGIG (reference sequence). This CDR3 comprises 12 residues. Enrolled during active infection, Seattle patients were then followed longitudinally.

The rearrangement joins TRBV30 to TRBJ2-1, with D perhaps matching TRBD2 (7 bases). Material: peripheral blood. This receptor was obtained from a young man with COVID-19, enrolled during active disease. CDR3 bases: TGTGCCTGGACTCTGGGGGGGCATGAGCAGTTCTTC. Protein product: CAWTLGGHEQFF.